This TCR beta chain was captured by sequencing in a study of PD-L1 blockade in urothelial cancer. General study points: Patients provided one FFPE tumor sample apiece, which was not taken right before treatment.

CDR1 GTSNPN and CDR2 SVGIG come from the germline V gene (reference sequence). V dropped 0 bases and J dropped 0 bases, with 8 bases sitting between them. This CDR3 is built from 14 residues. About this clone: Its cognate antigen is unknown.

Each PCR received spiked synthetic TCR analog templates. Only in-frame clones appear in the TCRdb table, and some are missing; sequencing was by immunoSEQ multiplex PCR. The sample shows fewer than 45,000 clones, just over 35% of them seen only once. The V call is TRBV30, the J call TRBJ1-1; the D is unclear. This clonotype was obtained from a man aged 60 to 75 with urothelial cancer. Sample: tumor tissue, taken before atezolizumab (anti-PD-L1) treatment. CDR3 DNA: TGTGCCTGGAGTGTACAGCCTATGAACACTGAAGCTTTCTTT. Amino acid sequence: CAWSVQPMNTEAFF.